This T cell receptor beta chain was observed in a study of cytomegalovirus exposure and HLA in healthy donors. The length of the CDR3 is 13 residues. The V segment lost 5 bases and the J segment 3 bases; nucleotides outside the gene matches: 6. Germline lookup yields CDR1 SQVTM and CDR2 ANQGSEA. Overall study results and limits: A cluster of highly shared sequence variants was likely a sequencing artifact.

PCR primers comprised 60 Vbeta and 13 Jbeta primers. Profiled with immunoSEQ multiplex PCR; TCRdb holds only in-frame clones, not every one. The table lists 150,000 to 200,000 clones, roughly three quarters of them singletons. Points on this clone: Its antigen is as yet unknown.

This TCR derives from a man aged 18-30 years in good health and CMV-seropositive. The sample taken for sequencing was PBMCs. This chain connects TRBV29-1 to TRBJ1-2; 7 bases agree with TRBD1. As DNA, the CDR3 is TGCAGCGTTTCGACAGGGCTGGACTATGGCTACACCTTC. Amino acid sequence: CSVSTGLDYGYTF. The entire variable domain, with the rest obtained from reference TRBV29-1 and TRBJ1-2, is as follows: SAVISQKPSRDICQRGTSLTIQCQVDSQVTMMFWYRQQPGQSLTLIATANQGSEATYESGFVIDKFPISRPNLTFSTLTVSNMSPEDSSIYLCSVSTGLDYGYTFGSGTRLTVV.